The clone carrying this TCR beta chain was picked up one time. The data originate from a study of T cell changes during pregnancy in multiple sclerosis. Only in-frame clones appear in the TCRdb table, and some are missing; sequencing was by immunoSEQ multiplex PCR. This table holds over 45,000 clones, about nine tenths found once. After removal of 5 bases from V and 0 bases from J, the junction contained 8 bases not matched to a gene. CDR1 and CDR2 from the germline V gene are SGHTA and FQGNSA. The CDR3 is 16 amino acids. This TCR derives from a female donor in good health, enrolled as a control in a pregnancy study. Sequencing used peripheral blood, obtained in the first trimester of pregnancy. The chain has TRBV7-2 and TRBJ2-7; TRBD2 matches at 9 bases. The CDR3 nucleotides are TGTGCCAGCAGCCGGGAAGGACTAGCGCCCTCCTACGAGCAGTACTTC. The encoded protein is CASSREGLAPSYEQYF.